This paragraph reports one T cell receptor (beta chain). Antigen: not known. The data are from a study of cytomegalovirus exposure and HLA in healthy donors. The wider study: A preliminary data release comprised approximately 85 million unique TCRs obtained from HLA-typed donors.

PCR employed 60 Vbeta and 13 Jbeta primers. The method was immunoSEQ multiplex PCR; TCRdb's version includes in-frame clones alone and lacks a portion of them. The sample holds approximately 170,000 clones, roughly four fifths seen once. Study observations and caveats: Available immune exposure information was restricted to CMV serostatus only.

This CDR3 spans 16 amino acids. The V and J ends lost 3 bases and 2 bases, in that order; junction bases with no gene match: 8. The V gene's germline CDR1 is MNHEY and CDR2 SMNVEV (reference sequence). The TCR originated in a woman aged 25 to 39 in good health and CMV-seropositive. The rearrangement links TRBV27 to TRBJ2-5, with 8 bases fitting TRBD2. Sequencing used PBMCs. This CDR3 reads CASSLPPAGEQETQYF. The CDR3 nucleotides are TGTGCCAGCAGTTTGCCTCCAGCGGGGGAACAAGAGACCCAGTACTTC.